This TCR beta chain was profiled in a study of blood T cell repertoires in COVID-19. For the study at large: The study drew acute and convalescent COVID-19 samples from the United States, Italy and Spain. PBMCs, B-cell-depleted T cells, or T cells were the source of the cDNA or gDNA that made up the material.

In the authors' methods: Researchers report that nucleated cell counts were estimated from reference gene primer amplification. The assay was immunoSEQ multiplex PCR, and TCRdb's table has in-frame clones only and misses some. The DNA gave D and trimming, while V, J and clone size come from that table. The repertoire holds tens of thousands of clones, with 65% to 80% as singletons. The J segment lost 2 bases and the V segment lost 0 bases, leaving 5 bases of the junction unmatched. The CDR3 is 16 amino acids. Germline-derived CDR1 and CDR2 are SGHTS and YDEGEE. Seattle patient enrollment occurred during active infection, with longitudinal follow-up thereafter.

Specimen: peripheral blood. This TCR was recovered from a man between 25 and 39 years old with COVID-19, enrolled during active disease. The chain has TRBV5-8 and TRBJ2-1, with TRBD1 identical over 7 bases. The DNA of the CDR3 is TGTGCCAGCAGCTTGGCATCGGGACAGCCCTACAATGAGCAGTTCTTC. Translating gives CASSLASGQPYNEQFF.